This TCR beta chain was identified in a study of cytomegalovirus exposure and HLA in healthy donors. This clone was seen once. At one boundary the junction diverges from the germline segment, which might be a read error. The CDR3 totals 14 residues. Looked up from germline, CDR1 is SEHNR and CDR2 is FQNEAQ (reference sequence). The PCR employed 60 Vbeta primers together with 13 Jbeta primers. The repertoire was sequenced with immunoSEQ multiplex PCR; TCRdb's copy has only in-frame clones and lacks some. The sample includes about 59,000 clones, 83% of them seen just once. V and J are TRBV7-9 and TRBJ2-7; TRBD1 aligns across 9 bases. The clonotype comes from a human donor in good health. Input material: PBMCs. CDR3 sequence reads: CASTPGQGSSEQYF. In nucleotides, the CDR3 is TGTGCCAGCACCCCGGGACAGGGTTCCTCCGAGCAGTACTTC.